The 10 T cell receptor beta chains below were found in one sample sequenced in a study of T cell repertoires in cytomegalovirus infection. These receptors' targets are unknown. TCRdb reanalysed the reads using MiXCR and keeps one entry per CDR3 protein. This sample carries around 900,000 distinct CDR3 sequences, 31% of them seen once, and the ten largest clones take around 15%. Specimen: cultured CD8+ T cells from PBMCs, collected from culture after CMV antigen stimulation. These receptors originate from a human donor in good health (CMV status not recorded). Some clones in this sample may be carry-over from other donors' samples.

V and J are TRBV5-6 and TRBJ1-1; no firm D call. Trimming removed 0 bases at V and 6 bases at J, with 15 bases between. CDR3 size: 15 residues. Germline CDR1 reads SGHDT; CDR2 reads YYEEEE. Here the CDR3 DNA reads TGTGCCAGCAGCTTGGCCTTTAACATCGGGGCTGAAGCTTTCTTT. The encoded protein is CASSLAFNIGAEAFF.

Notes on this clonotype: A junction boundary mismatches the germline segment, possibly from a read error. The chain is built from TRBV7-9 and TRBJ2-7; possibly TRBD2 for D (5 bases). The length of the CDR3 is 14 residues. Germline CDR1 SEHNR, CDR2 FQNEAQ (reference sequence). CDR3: CASSLASEFYEQYF. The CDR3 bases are TGTGCCAGCAGCCTAGCCAGCGAATTCTACGAGCAGTACTTC.

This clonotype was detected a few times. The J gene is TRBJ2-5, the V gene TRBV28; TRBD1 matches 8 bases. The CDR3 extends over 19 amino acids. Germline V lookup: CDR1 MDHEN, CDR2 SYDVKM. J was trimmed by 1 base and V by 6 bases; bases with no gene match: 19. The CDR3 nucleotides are TGTGCCAGCAGCCTGACCGACTATGAAGGGACAGGAACCCAAGAGACCCAGTACTTC. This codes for CASSLTDYEGTGTQETQYF.

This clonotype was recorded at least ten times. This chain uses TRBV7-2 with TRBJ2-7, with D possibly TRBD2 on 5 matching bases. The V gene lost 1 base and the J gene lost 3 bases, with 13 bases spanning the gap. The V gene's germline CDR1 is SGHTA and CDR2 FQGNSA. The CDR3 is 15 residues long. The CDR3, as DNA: TGTGCCAGCAGCTTAGAGGGAGCCCCCAACTACGAGCAGTACTTC. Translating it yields CASSLEGAPNYEQYF.

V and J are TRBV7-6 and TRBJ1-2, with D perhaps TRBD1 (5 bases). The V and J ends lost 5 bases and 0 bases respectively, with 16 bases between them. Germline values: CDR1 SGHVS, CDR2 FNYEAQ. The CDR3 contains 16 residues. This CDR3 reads CASSQPRGVANYGYTF. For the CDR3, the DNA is TGTGCCAGCAGCCAACCGCGGGGGGTCGCTAACTATGGCTACACCTTC.

CDR3 amino acids: CASRVGTGSGTEAFF. The CDR3 DNA reads as TGTGCCAGCAGAGTCGGGACAGGGAGTGGGACTGAAGCTTTCTTT. The chain is built from TRBV12-3 or TRBV12-4 and TRBJ1-1; 9 bases are shared with TRBD1. V lost 6 bases and J lost 5; bases outside the gene matches: 10. The CDR3 consists of 15 residues.

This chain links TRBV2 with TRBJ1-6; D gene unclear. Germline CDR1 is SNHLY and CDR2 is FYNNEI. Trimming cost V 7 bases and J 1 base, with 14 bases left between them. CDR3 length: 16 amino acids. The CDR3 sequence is CASIGPTESYNSPLHF. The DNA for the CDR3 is TGTGCCAGCATTGGGCCCACAGAGTCCTATAATTCACCCCTCCACTTT.

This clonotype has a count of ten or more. CDR3 protein: CASSIGANTEAFF. As DNA, the CDR3 is TGTGCCAGTAGTATAGGCGCCAACACTGAAGCTTTCTTT. The chain couples TRBV19 to TRBJ1-1; D gene uncertain. V shed 1 base and J shed 2 bases, with 5 bases lying between them. CDR1 is LNHDA, CDR2 SQIVND, per germline (reference sequence). This CDR3 contains 13 residues.

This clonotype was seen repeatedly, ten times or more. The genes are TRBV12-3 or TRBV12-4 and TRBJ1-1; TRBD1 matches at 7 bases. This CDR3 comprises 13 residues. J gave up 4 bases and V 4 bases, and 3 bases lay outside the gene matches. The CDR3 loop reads CASSSTGFTEAFF. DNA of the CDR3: TGTGCCAGCAGTTCGACAGGGTTCACTGAAGCTTTCTTT.

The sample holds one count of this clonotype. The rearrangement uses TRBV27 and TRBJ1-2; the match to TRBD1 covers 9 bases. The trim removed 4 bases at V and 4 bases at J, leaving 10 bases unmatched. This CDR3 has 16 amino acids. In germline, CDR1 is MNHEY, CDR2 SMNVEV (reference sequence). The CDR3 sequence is CASSSPTGTGTYGYTF. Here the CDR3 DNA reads TGTGCCAGCAGTTCCCCCACCGGGACAGGGACCTATGGCTACACCTTC.